The clone carrying this T cell receptor (beta chain) was recorded at least ten times. Its antigen is currently unknown. RNA transcripts served as the template for amplifying TCR beta CDR3 regions. During a first-round RT-PCR of the TCR CDR3, the HTBI primer set was used. TCRdb called the multiplex PCR reads again in MiXCR, with one record for every CDR3 protein. The sample carries some 140,000 distinct CDR3 sequences, around 20% recorded once. On the basis of clinical symptoms, serum thyroxine and TRAb, thyroid ultrasound and orbital computed tomography, diagnoses were made. The CDR3 has 16 amino acids. Trimming cost V 7 bases and J 9 bases; bases outside gene matches: 21. Germline loops: CDR1 MDHEN, CDR2 SYDVKM. This specimen belongs to a study of T cells in Graves' hyperthyroidism and ophthalmopathy. Overall study findings and caveats: Among thyroid clonotypes expanded above 0.001, most also appeared in blood.

Source material: blood. The rearrangement joins TRBV28 to TRBJ2-7, with 7 positions matching TRBD1. This TCR was sampled from a woman aged 50 to 65 with Graves' hyperthyroidism that later progressed to Graves' ophthalmopathy. CDR3 nucleotide sequence: TGTGCCAGCACCTCGGCAGGGGGAACCTACGAGCGGCGGCAGTACTTC. Its protein product is CASTSAGGTYERRQYF.